Listed below are T cell receptor beta chains from one sample, sequenced in a study of cytomegalovirus exposure and HLA in healthy donors. Produced via immunoSEQ multiplex PCR; TCRdb's table is partial and in-frame only. Altogether about 90,000 clones are present, less than 85% being singletons, with the ten largest covering around a fifth. The specimen sequenced was PBMCs. These receptors were obtained from a woman in her sixties in good health and CMV-seropositive. Each CDR3 is given with its conserved first and last residue. A D gene is named only where the DNA matches it firmly. Not all rows give a size; the values are once, few, many and, for expanded clones, a class.

abundance	v_gene	d_gene	j_gene	len	CDR3aa	CDR3nt
NA	TRBV5-6	NA	TRBJ1-2	17	CASSTPRTRPAGYGYTF	TGTGCCAGCAGCACCCCCCGAACTAGACCTGCCGGCTATGGCTACACCTTC
few	TRBV5-1	NA	TRBJ1-1	16	CASTIGADLQSTEAFF	TGCGCCAGCACCATTGGGGCAGACCTTCAAAGCACTGAAGCTTTCTTT
NA	TRBV5-4	TRBD1	TRBJ2-5	14	CASSSDREQETQYF	TGTGCCAGCAGCTCGGACAGGGAACAAGAGACCCAGTACTTC
NA	TRBV2	TRBD2	TRBJ2-1	15	CAGAGTGTSGSEQFF	TGTGCCGGAGCAGGAACCGGGACTAGCGGGAGTGAGCAGTTCTTC
NA	TRBV10-3	TRBD2	TRBJ2-5	15	CAISVASGRGGTQYF	TGTGCCATCAGTGTCGCTAGCGGGAGGGGAGGGACCCAGTACTTC
NA	TRBV6-8	NA	TRBJ2-5	15	CASSYSGPSEETQYF	TGTGCCAGCAGTTACTCGGGTCCTAGCGAAGAGACCCAGTACTTC
NA	TRBV9	TRBD2	TRBJ2-1	15	CASSVVGSGGNEQFF	TGTGCCAGCAGCGTAGTTGGGAGCGGGGGGAATGAGCAGTTCTTC
NA	TRBV5-5	NA	TRBJ1-5	13	CASSLAGLQPQHF	TGTGCCAGCAGCTTGGCGGGGTTGCAGCCCCAGCATTTT
few	TRBV5-1	NA	TRBJ1-2	13	CASSLDGNYGYTF	TGCGCCAGCAGCTTGGACGGGAACTATGGCTACACCTTC
few	TRBV29-1	TRBD1	TRBJ2-1	14	CSVEDVGQGNEQFF	TGCAGCGTTGAGGACGTAGGACAGGGGAATGAGCAGTTCTTC
once	TRBV2	NA	TRBJ2-7	12	CASREAPYEQYF	TGTGCCAGCAGAGAGGCCCCCTACGAGCAGTACTTC
few	TRBV6-6	NA	TRBJ1-1	11	CASSSGTEAFF	TGTGCCAGCAGTTCCGGGACAGAAGCTTTCTTT
NA	TRBV29-1	NA	TRBJ1-2	12	CSVSGQGYGCTF	TGCAGCGTTTCAGGGCAGGGGTACGGCTGCACCTTC
few	TRBV5-1	NA	TRBJ2-7	15	CASSLWGRQEGEQYF	TGCGCCAGCAGCTTGTGGGGGAGGCAGGAAGGCGAGCAGTACTTC
few	TRBV6-1	TRBD1	TRBJ1-2	13	CASSSDRAYGYTF	TGTGCCAGCAGCTCCGACAGGGCCTATGGCTACACCTTC
NA	TRBV5-1	TRBD2	TRBJ2-7	14	CASSSLAGGREQYF	TGCGCCAGCAGCTCACTAGCGGGAGGGCGTGAGCAGTACTTC
medium-sized	TRBV7-9	NA	TRBJ1-4	13	CASSWDTRGKLFF	TGTGCCAGCAGCTGGGACACCAGAGGAAAACTGTTTTTT
many	TRBV19	TRBD1	TRBJ1-5	13	CASSGQVREPQHF	TGTGCCAGCTCGGGACAGGTTAGGGAGCCCCAGCATTTT
NA	TRBV2	TRBD1	TRBJ1-1	13	CATYRGRNTEAFF	TGTGCCACCTACAGGGGGAGGAACACTGAAGCTTTCTTT
NA	TRBV28	NA	TRBJ2-6	18	CASMSRQSLFSGANVLTF	TGTGCCAGCATGTCGCGGCAGAGCCTATTCTCTGGGGCCAACGTCCTGACTTTC
NA	TRBV4-2	NA	TRBJ2-1	15	CASSQDPAGRDEQFF	TGTGCCAGCAGCCAAGACCCCGCAGGCAGGGATGAGCAGTTCTTC
NA	TRBV5-4	NA	TRBJ1-6	16	CASSSPLDSSRFTLHF	TGTGCCAGCAGCTCTCCTCTGGACAGTAGCAGGTTCACCCTCCACTTT
NA	TRBV6-9	TRBD2	TRBJ2-5	14	CASSVTSGMVTQYF	TGTGCCAGCAGTGTTACTAGCGGGATGGTGACCCAGTACTTC
NA	TRBV25-1	TRBD1	TRBJ2-7	15	CASSAYHRGQGEQYF	TGTGCCAGCAGTGCCTACCACAGGGGGCAAGGCGAGCAGTACTTC
NA	TRBV19	NA	TRBJ1-6	13	CASSPGGFSPLHF	TGTGCCAGTAGCCCCGGGGGGTTTTCACCCCTCCACTTT